The 16 T cell receptor beta chains below all came from one sample that was sequenced in a study of CD8 T cells in ankylosing spondylitis. Using its own MiXCR run on the 5' RACE reads, TCRdb lists one record per CDR3 protein. The data contain hundreds of thousands of distinct CDR3 sequences, 20% to 25% of them singletons. Material: blood, either unsorted or a sorted T cell fraction (not recorded which). Every receptor here comes from a male donor with ankylosing spondylitis or in good health (not recorded which).

In its sample, this clonotype was seen a few times. The chain uses TRBV12-3 or TRBV12-4 and TRBJ2-5, with D perhaps TRBD2 (7 bases). The CDR3 has 16 residues. Trimming removed 3 bases at V and 4 bases at J, with 18 bases between. The CDR3 sequence: CASSFFLRGGRETQYF. Here the CDR3 DNA reads TGTGCCAGCAGTTTTTTTTTGAGGGGGGGCCGAGAGACCCAGTACTTC.

There are a few counts of this clonotype. The gene calls are TRBV4-2 and TRBJ2-7, with TRBD2 matching 7 bases. The CDR3 contains 16 residues. The germline gives CDR1 LGHNA, CDR2 YNFKEQ. With V trimmed by 1 base and J by 0 bases, 6 bases remained unmatched. DNA for the CDR3: TGTGCCAGCAGCCAAGTCCTCGGGGGGAACTCCTACGAGCAGTACTTC. Translating it yields CASSQVLGGNSYEQYF.

The chain carries TRBV12-3 or TRBV12-4 and TRBJ2-2; D unclear. The V end lost 5 bases, the J end lost 7 bases, and 11 bases lay between the germline ends. The CDR3 has 13 amino acids. The CDR3 loop reads CASSDPLGGELFF. CDR3 nucleotides: TGTGCCAGCAGTGACCCCCTGGGCGGGGAGCTGTTTTTT.

This clonotype was detected a few times. CDR3 sequence: CASSQEDWRRGTQYF. CDR3 DNA: TGTGCCAGCAGCCAAGAAGACTGGCGGAGGGGGACCCAGTACTTC. The chain is built from TRBV3-1 and TRBJ2-5; a possible D gene is TRBD2 (6 bases). CDR1 and CDR2 from the germline V gene are LGHDT and YNNKEL (reference sequence). This CDR3 is built from 15 residues. V lost 0 bases and J 7 bases, leaving 15 bases between the germline ends.

The V call is TRBV7-9, the J call TRBJ2-3; D remains unclear. The germline V gene encodes CDR1 SEHNR and CDR2 FQNEAQ (reference sequence). The CDR3 covers 16 residues. The V end lost 1 base, the J end lost 2 bases, and 13 bases lay between the germline ends. The CDR3 coding sequence is TGTGCCAGCAGCTTAGAGGCAGGAGCCTCCACAGATACGCAGTATTTT. Residues: CASSLEAGASTDTQYF.

This clonotype was seen a handful of times. The rearrangement uses TRBV5-1 and TRBJ2-1; 8 positions match TRBD1. The CDR3 is 16 residues long. J lost 4 bases, V lost 3 bases, and 9 bases had no gene match. Germline V CDR1 and CDR2: SGHRS, YFSETQ. CDR3 sequence reads: CASSWYRDRPYNEQFF. CDR3 coding DNA: TGCGCCAGCAGCTGGTATCGGGACAGGCCGTACAATGAGCAGTTCTTC.

The V and J genes are TRBV4-1 and TRBJ2-1, with D tentatively TRBD1 (6 bases). The length of the CDR3 is 13 residues. Per the germline V gene, CDR1 is MGHRA and CDR2 is YSYEKL. Trimming took 7 bases from V and 8 from J, leaving 15 bases between them. In DNA, the CDR3 is TGCGCCAGCAAGGGGGACGGTGAAGATGAGCAGTTCTTC. Its translation: CASKGDGEDEQFF.

The sample holds a few counts of this clonotype. This chain links TRBV15 with TRBJ2-7; the D is unclear. Looked up from germline, CDR1 is LNHNV and CDR2 is YYDKDF (reference sequence). This CDR3 has 14 amino acids. V lost 3 bases to trimming and J lost 1 base, with 10 bases between them. The CDR3 DNA is TGTGCCACCAGCAGCGACTCACGATCCTACGAGCAGTACTTC. This translates into CATSSDSRSYEQYF.

V and J are TRBV11-2 and TRBJ2-5; no definite D call. This CDR3 contains 14 residues. Trimming removed 0 bases at V and 7 bases at J, with 12 bases between. CDR1 is SGHAT, CDR2 FQNNGV, per germline. The DNA for the CDR3 is TGTGCCAGCAGCTTAGATCAGACGGTCAGGACCCAGTACTTC. Encoded protein: CASSLDQTVRTQYF.

This chain links TRBV12-3 or TRBV12-4 with TRBJ2-3; 9 bases are a match to TRBD2. The V gene end was trimmed by 3 bases and the J gene end by 4 bases; junction bases not matched to a gene: 2. The CDR3 consists of 14 residues. The CDR3 region has the DNA TGTGCCAGCAGTTTGGGACTAGCTCCAGATACGCAGTATTTT. It is translated as CASSLGLAPDTQYF.

The gene calls are TRBV5-5 and TRBJ2-3; no firm D call. Per the germline V gene, CDR1 is SGHKS and CDR2 is YYEKEE (reference sequence). The CDR3 has 16 amino acids. The V end lost 0 bases, the J end lost 0 bases, and 11 bases lay between the germline ends. Here the CDR3 DNA reads TGTGCCAGCAGCTTGGCCTTGGCCGTTAGCACAGATACGCAGTATTTT. This gives the protein CASSLALAVSTDTQYF.

This clonotype was counted between two and nine times. This rearrangement joins TRBV28 to TRBJ1-5; no clear D gene. The CDR3 runs 15 residues. Germline V lookup: CDR1 MDHEN, CDR2 SYDVKM. V lost 5 bases, J lost 0 bases, and 11 bases lay in between. CDR3 coding DNA: TGTGCCAGCAGTACTCCCCCATATAGCAATCAGCCCCAGCATTTT. Residues: CASSTPPYSNQPQHF.

In DNA, the CDR3 is TGTGCCAGCAGTGAAGTGGGCAGCTCTGGAAACACCATATATTTT. It specifies CASSEVGSSGNTIYF. This chain connects TRBV6-1 to TRBJ1-3; no clear D. The CDR3 is 15 residues long. Looked up from germline, CDR1 is MNHNS and CDR2 is SASEGT. Trimming left V 1 base short and J 0 bases short, with 7 bases between.

V usage is TRBV2 and J usage is TRBJ1-1; D is unresolved. Trimming removed 1 base from V and 3 bases from J, with 6 bases in between. CDR1 SNHLY and CDR2 FYNNEI come from the germline V gene. The CDR3 has 13 amino acids. CDR3 bases: TGTGCCAGCAGTGAAGTGTCGGACACTGAAGCTTTCTTT. Its translation is CASSEVSDTEAFF.

This clonotype was seen a single time. The chain joins TRBV27 to TRBJ2-5; D is unclear. This CDR3 spans 15 amino acids. Trimming cost V 10 bases and J 2 bases, with 20 bases left between them. Germline V gives CDR1 MNHEY, CDR2 SMNVEV (reference sequence). CDR3 DNA sequence: TGTGCCACCCGAGGAGAGGCGCAGGAACAAGAGACCCAGTACTTC. Translation: CATRGEAQEQETQYF.

V gene TRBV29-1 combines with J gene TRBJ2-7, with D possibly being TRBD2 (5 bases). V was shortened by 3 bases and J by 2 bases, with 11 bases between the two germline ends. Germline V gene sequence: CDR1 SQVTM, CDR2 ANQGSEA. The CDR3 is 13 residues long. The DNA of the CDR3 is TGCAGCGTTGAGACGGCGGGCGCCTACGAGCAGTACTTC. It translates to CSVETAGAYEQYF.